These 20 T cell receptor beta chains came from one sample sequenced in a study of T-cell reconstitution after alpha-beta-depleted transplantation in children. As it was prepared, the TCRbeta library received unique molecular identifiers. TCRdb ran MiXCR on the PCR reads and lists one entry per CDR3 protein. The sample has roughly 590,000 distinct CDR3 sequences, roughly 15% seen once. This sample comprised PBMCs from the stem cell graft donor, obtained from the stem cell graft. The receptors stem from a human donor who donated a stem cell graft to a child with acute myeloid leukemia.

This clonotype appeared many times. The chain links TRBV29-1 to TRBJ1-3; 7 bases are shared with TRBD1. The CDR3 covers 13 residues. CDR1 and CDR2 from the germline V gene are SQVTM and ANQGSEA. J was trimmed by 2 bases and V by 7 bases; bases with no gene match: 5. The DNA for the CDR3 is TGCAGCGCCGCAACAGGGGCTGGAAACACCATATATTTT. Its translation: CSAATGAGNTIYF.

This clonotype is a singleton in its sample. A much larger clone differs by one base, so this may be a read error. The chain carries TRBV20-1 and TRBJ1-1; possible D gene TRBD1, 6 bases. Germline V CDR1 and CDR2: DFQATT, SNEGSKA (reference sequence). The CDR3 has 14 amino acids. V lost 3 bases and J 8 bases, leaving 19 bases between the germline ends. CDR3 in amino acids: CSASRQAHTAEAFF. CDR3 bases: TGCAGTGCTAGCAGACAGGCTCATACAGCGGAAGCTTTCTTT.

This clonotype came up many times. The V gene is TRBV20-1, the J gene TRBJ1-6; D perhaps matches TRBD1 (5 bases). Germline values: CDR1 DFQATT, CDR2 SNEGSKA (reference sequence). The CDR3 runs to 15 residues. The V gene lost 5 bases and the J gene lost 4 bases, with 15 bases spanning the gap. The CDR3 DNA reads TGCAGTGCTTGGGGGGGGGACCCTTATAATTCACCCCTCCACTTT. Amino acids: CSAWGGDPYNSPLHF.

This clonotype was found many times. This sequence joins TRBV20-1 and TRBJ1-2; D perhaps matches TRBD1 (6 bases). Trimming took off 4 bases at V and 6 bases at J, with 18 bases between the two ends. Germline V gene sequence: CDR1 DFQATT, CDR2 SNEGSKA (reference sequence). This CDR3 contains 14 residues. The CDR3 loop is CSATRQDGGDGYTF. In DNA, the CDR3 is TGCAGTGCTACCCGACAGGACGGGGGTGATGGCTACACCTTC.

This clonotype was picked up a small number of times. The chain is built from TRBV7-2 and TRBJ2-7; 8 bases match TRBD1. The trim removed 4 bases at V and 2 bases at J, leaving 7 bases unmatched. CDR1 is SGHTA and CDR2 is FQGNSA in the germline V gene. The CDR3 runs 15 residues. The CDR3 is CASSSSLDRAYEQYF. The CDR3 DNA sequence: TGTGCCAGCAGCTCCAGCTTGGACAGGGCCTACGAGCAGTACTTC.

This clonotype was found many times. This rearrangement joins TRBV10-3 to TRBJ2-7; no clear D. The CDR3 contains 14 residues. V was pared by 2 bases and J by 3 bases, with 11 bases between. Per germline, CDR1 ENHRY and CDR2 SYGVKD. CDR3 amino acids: CAISEAPDGYEQYV. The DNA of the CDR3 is TGTGCCATCAGTGAGGCCCCGGACGGCTACGAGCAGTACGTC.

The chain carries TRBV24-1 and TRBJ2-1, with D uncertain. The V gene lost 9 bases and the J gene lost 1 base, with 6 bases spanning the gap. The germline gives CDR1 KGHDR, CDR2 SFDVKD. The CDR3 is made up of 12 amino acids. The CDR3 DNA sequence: TGTGCCACCGAGGCATCCTACAATGAGCAGTTCTTC. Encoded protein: CATEASYNEQFF.

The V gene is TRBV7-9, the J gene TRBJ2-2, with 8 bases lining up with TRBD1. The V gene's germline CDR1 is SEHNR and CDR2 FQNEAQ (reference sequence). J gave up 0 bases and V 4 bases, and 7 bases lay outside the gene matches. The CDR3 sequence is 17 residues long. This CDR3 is CASSSDRVFPNTGELFF. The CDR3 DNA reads TGTGCCAGCAGCTCGGACAGGGTTTTCCCGAACACCGGGGAGCTGTTTTTT.

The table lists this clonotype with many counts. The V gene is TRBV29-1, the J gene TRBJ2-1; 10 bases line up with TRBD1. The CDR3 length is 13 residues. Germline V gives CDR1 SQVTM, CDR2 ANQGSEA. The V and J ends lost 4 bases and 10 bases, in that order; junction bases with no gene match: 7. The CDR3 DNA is TGCAGCGTTGGGACAGGGGGGAACGGCGAGCAGTTCTTC. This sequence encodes CSVGTGGNGEQFF.

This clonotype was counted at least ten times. The CDR3 is CASSPMTQRNEQFF. CDR3 sequence (DNA): TGTGCCAGCAGCCCAATGACTCAACGCAATGAGCAGTTCTTC. J is TRBJ2-1 and V is TRBV5-5; D gene uncertain. The CDR3 sequence is 14 residues long. V was pared by 4 bases and J by 6 bases, with 14 bases between. From germline, CDR1 is SGHKS and CDR2 YYEKEE (reference sequence).

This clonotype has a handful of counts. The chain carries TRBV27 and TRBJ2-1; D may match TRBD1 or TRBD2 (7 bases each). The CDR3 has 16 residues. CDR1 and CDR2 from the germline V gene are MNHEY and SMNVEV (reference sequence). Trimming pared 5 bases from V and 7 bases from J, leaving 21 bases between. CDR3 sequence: CASSPQGGGFKNEQFF. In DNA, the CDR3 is TGTGCCAGCAGTCCCCAGGGGGGGGGCTTCAAGAATGAGCAGTTCTTC.

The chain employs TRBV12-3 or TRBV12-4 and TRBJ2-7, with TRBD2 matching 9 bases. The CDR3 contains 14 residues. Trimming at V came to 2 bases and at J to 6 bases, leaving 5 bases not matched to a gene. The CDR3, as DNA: TGTGCCAGCAGTTTATTTAGCGGGGGTGGCGAGCAGTACTTC. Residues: CASSLFSGGGEQYF.

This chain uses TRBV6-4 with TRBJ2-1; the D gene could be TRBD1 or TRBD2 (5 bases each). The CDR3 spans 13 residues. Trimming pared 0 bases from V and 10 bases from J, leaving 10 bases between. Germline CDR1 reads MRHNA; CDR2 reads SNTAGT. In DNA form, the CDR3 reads TGTGCCAGCAGTGACTCAGAGGGGCGAGAGCAGTTCTTC. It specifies CASSDSEGREQFF.

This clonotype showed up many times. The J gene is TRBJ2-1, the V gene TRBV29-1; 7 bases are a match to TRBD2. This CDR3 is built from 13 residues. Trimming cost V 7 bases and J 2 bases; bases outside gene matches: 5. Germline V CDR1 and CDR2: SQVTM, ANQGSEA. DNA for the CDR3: TGCAGCGCGGGGGAGGGGACCTACAATGAGCAGTTCTTC. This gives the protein CSAGEGTYNEQFF.

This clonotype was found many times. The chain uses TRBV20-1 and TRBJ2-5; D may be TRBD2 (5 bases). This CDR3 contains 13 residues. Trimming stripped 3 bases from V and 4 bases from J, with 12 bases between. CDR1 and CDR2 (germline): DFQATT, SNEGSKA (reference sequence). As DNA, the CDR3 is TGCAGTGCTAGGAAACGGCGGGCAGAGACCCAGTACTTC. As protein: CSARKRRAETQYF.

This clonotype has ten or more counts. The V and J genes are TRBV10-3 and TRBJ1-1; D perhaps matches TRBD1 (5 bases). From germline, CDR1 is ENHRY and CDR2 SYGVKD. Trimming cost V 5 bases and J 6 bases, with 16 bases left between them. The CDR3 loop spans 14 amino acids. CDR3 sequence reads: CAISSRTVGAEAFF. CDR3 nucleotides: TGTGCCATCAGTTCCAGGACGGTGGGGGCTGAAGCTTTCTTT.

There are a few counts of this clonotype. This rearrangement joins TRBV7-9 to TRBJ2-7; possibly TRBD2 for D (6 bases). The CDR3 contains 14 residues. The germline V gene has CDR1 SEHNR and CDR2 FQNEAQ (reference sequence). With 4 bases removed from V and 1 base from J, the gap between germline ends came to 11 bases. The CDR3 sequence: CASSWRGSSYEQYF. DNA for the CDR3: TGTGCCAGCAGCTGGCGGGGTTCTTCCTACGAGCAGTACTTC.

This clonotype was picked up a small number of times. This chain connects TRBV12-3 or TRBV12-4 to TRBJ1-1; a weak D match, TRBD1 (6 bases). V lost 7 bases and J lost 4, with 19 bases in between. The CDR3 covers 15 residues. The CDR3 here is CASNFIRDTATEAFF. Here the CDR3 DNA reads TGTGCCAGCAATTTTATCCGGGACACCGCCACTGAAGCTTTCTTT.

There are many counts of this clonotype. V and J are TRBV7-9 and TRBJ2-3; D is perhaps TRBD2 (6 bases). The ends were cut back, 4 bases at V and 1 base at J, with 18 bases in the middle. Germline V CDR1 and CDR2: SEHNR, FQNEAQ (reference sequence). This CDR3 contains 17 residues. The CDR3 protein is CASSSSETLLRTDTQYF. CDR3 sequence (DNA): TGTGCCAGCAGCTCTAGCGAGACCCTGCTTCGCACAGATACGCAGTATTTT.

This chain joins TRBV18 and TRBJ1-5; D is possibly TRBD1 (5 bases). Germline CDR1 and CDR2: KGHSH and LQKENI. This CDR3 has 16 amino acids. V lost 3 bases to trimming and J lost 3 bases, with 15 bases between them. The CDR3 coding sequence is TGTGCCAGCTCACCCGGACCCAGGACAACCAATCAGCCCCAGCATTTT. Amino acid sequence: CASSPGPRTTNQPQHF.